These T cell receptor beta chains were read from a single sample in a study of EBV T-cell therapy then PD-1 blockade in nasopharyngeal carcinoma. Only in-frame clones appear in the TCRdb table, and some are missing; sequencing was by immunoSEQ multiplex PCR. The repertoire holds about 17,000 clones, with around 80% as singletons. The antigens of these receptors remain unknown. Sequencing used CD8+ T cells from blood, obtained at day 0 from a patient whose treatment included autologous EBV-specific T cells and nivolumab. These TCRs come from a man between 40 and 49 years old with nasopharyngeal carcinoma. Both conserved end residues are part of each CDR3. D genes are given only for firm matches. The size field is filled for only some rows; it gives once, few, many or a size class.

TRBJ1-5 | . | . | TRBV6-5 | TGTGCCAGCAGTTACGGTGGGAACAATCAGCCCCAGCATTTT | CASSYGGNNQPQHF
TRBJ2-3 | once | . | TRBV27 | TGTGCCAGCAGTCCCTCCCTACTAACGACGCAGTATTTT | CASSPSLLTTQYF
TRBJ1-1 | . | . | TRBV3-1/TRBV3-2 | TGTGCCAGCAGCCAAGATGATACTGAAGCTTTCTTT | CASSQDDTEAFF
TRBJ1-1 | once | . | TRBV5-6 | TGTGCCAGCAGCTTGAGTGGCACTGAAGCTTTCTTT | CASSLSGTEAFF
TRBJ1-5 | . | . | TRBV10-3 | TGTGCCATCAGTGGCAGGGGTGGTAATCAGCCCCAGCATTTT | CAISGRGGNQPQHF
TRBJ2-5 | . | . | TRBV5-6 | TGTGCCAGCAGCTTGGGAGACATTCAAGAGACCCAGTACTTC | CASSLGDIQETQYF
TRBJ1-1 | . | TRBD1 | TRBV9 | TGTGCCAGCAGCGGCCGGGACAGGGGTTTGAACACTGAAGCTTTCTTT | CASSGRDRGLNTEAFF
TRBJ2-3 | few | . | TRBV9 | TGTGCCAGCAGCGTAGTAGGGTCCTTCACAGATACGCAGTATTTT | CASSVVGSFTDTQYF
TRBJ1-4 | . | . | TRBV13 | TGTGCCAGCAGCATAGGGGCTAATGAAAAACTGTTTTTT | CASSIGANEKLFF
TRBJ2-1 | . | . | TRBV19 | TGTGCCAGTAGTATGAGCGGGTCCTACAATGAGCAGTTCTTC | CASSMSGSYNEQFF
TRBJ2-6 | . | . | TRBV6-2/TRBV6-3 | TGTGCCAGCAGCCGGGGGGGGGCCAACGTCCTGACTTTC | CASSRGGANVLTF
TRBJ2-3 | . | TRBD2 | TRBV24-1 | TGTGCCACCAGAACAGGGCTAGCGGGGGGCTCAGATACGCAGTATTTT | CATRTGLAGGSDTQYF
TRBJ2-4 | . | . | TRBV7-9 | TGTGCCAGCAGCCCCCGGGGCGGACTAGCCAAAAACATTCAGTACTTC | CASSPRGGLAKNIQYF
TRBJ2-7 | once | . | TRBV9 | TGTGCCAGCAGCGCCAACCGTTGGACCCAAACCGACGAGCAGTACTTC | CASSANRWTQTDEQYF
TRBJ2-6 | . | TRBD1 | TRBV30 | TGTGCCTGGAGGAATCGGGACAGGGGTGCTGGGGCCAACGTCCTGACTTTC | CAWRNRDRGAGANVLTF
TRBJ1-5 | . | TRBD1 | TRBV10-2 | TGCGCCAGCACAGGACAGGTCAATCAGCCCCAGCATTTT | CASTGQVNQPQHF
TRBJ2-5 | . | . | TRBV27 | TGTGCCAGCAGTCCTAGACAGCTTCAACAAGAGACCCAGTACTTC | CASSPRQLQQETQYF
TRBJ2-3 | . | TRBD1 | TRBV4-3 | TGCGCCAGCAAACCCGGACAGGGGTCGGCAGATACGCAGTATTTT | CASKPGQGSADTQYF
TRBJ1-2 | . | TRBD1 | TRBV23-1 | TGCGCCCCAAAGAGGACAGGGGGCGTTAGGTCTAATGGCTACACCTTC | CAPKRTGGVRSNGYTF
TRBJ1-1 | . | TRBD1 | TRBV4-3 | TGCGCCAGCAGCCCACGACAGGGGTGGCTTGACACTGAAGCTTTCTTT | CASSPRQGWLDTEAFF
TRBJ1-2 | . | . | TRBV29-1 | TGCAGCGTTGCGCCAGGGACTTGGTATGGCTACACCTTC | CSVAPGTWYGYTF
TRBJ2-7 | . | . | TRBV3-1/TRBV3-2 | TGTGCCAGCAGAGGGATTGGACTTTACGAGCAGTACTTC | CASRGIGLYEQYF
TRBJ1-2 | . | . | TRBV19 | TGTGCCAGTAGTTCCCGACAGTATACCTATGGCTACACCTTC | CASSSRQYTYGYTF
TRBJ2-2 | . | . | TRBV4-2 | TGTGCCAGCACCACAAGGGGAACCGGGGAGCTGTTTTTT | CASTTRGTGELFF
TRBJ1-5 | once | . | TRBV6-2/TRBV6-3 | TGTGCCAGCAGTTCGGGCAATCAGCCCCAGCATTTT | CASSSGNQPQHF
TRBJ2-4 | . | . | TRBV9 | TGTGCCAGCAGCGGACAGGTAGCCAAAAACATTCAGTACTTC | CASSGQVAKNIQYF
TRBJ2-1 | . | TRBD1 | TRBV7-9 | TGTGCCAGCAGCTTAGGACAGGGGGCTGACAATGAGCAGTTCTTC | CASSLGQGADNEQFF
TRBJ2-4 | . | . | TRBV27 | TGTGCCAGCAGTTTGGGACTTCGGGGCGGCATTCAGTACTTC | CASSLGLRGGIQYF
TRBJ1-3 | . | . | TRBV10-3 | TGTGCCATCAGTGACGGAAACACCATATATTTT | CAISDGNTIYF
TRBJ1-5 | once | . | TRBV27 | TGTGCCAGCAGTTTAACGTACAATCAGCCCCAGCATTTT | CASSLTYNQPQHF
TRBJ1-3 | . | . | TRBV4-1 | TGCGCCAGCAGCCCCAGTGGGGCCGGGACTGGAAACACCATATATTTT | CASSPSGAGTGNTIYF